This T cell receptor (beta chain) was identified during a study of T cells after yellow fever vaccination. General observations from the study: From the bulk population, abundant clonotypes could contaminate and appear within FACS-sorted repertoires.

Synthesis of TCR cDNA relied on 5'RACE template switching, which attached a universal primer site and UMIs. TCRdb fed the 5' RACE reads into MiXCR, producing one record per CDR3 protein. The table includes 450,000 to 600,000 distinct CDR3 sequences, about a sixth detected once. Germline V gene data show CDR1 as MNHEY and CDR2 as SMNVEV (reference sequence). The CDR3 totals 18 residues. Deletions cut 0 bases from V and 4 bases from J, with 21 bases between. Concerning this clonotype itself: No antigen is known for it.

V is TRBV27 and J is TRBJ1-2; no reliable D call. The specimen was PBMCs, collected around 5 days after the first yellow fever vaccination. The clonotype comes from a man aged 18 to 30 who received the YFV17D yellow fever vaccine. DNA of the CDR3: TGTGCCAGCAGTTTATCATTCCTAGTATCGGGGATTGGCTATGGCTACACCTTC. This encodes CASSLSFLVSGIGYGYTF.